The 24 T cell receptor beta chains listed next were all sequenced from one sample in a study of early T cells in non-severe SARS-CoV-2 infection. TCRdb reprocessed the 5' RACE reads via MiXCR and lists one record per CDR3 protein. The sample holds about 84,000 distinct CDR3 sequences, about 12% seen once. The sample consisted of whole blood. These receptors were obtained from an adult who was a healthcare worker with PCR-confirmed SARS-CoV-2 infection or an uninfected control (not recorded which).

V and J are TRBV3-1 and TRBJ2-3; TRBD2 matches at 15 bases. Trimming removed 6 bases from V and 0 bases from J; junction bases left unmatched: 7. Per germline, CDR1 LGHDT and CDR2 YNNKEL (reference sequence). This CDR3 has 18 amino acids. CDR3 loop: CASRRGTSGRRSTDTQYF. The CDR3 coding sequence is TGTGCCAGCAGACGCGGGACTAGCGGGAGGAGGAGCACAGATACGCAGTATTTT.

The table lists this clonotype with a few counts. This chain uses TRBV6-2 or TRBV6-3 with TRBJ2-3; TRBD1 is a possible D gene (6 bases). The CDR3 covers 18 residues. Deletions cut 2 bases from V and 0 bases from J, with 18 bases between. Germline assignment: CDR1 MNHEY and CDR2 SVGEGT. The CDR3 coding sequence is TGTGCCAGCAGTTACCCCCCCTTTATGGGGGCGAGCACAGATACGCAGTATTTT. Translated: CASSYPPFMGASTDTQYF.

This clonotype was seen ten or more times. This sequence joins TRBV11-2 and TRBJ2-3, with D unresolved. CDR3 length: 15 residues. The V gene lost 3 bases and the J gene lost 3 bases, with 13 bases spanning the gap. Looked up from germline, CDR1 is SGHAT and CDR2 is FQNNGV. The CDR3 sequence is CASSFDPRWTDTQYF. CDR3 sequence (DNA): TGTGCCAGCAGCTTCGACCCCAGGTGGACAGATACGCAGTATTTT.

This clonotype was picked up many times. The chain uses TRBV6-5 and TRBJ1-2; 8 nucleotides match TRBD1. V trimming: 7 bases; J trimming: 2 bases; junction bases outside the gene matches: 15. This CDR3 region has 17 residues. Germline CDR1 MNHEY, CDR2 SVGAGI. CDR3 DNA sequence: TGTGCCAGCATGGGGCGACAGGGGCGGAGGGTGAACTATGGCTACACCTTC. It encodes CASMGRQGRRVNYGYTF.

This clonotype was counted a few times. The J gene is TRBJ2-7, the V gene TRBV3-1; D is possibly TRBD1 (5 bases). The V and J ends lost 0 bases and 0 bases respectively, with 15 bases between them. Looked up from germline, CDR1 is LGHDT and CDR2 is YNNKEL (reference sequence). The CDR3 runs 17 residues. CDR3 coding DNA: TGTGCCAGCAGCCAAGATCTGGGGCTAACCAACTCCTACGAGCAGTACTTC. Amino acid sequence: CASSQDLGLTNSYEQYF.

A few counts support this clonotype. CDR3 in DNA: TGTGCCAGTAGTATTGGGGGCTTAGCGGGAGGCTTCCCTCATGAGCAGTTCTTC. Its translation: CASSIGGLAGGFPHEQFF. The V call is TRBV19, the J call TRBJ2-1, with 10 bases aligning to TRBD2. CDR1 is LNHDA and CDR2 is SQIVND in the germline V gene (reference sequence). The ends lost 3 bases at V and 8 bases at J; junction bases unmatched: 16. There are 18 residues in the CDR3.

The V gene is TRBV18, the J gene TRBJ2-3; D uncertain. V shed 3 bases and J shed 3 bases, with 13 bases lying between them. The germline CDR1 and CDR2 sequences are KGHSH and LQKENI. This CDR3 comprises 15 residues. The DNA of the CDR3 is TGTGCCAGCTCACCCCACCCTGTCGGGACAGATACGCAGTATTTT. It is translated as CASSPHPVGTDTQYF.

This clonotype was counted ten times or more. The chain employs TRBV9 and TRBJ1-1; perhaps TRBD1 as D (6 bases). Germline CDR1 SGDLS, CDR2 YYNGEE. V lost 4 bases, J lost 1 base, and 11 bases lay in between. The CDR3 has 14 amino acids. CDR3 protein: CASSSGHRNTEAFF. Here the CDR3 DNA reads TGTGCCAGCAGCTCGGGACACCGGAACACTGAAGCTTTCTTT. The full variable domain, its missing parts supplied by reference TRBV9 and TRBJ1-1, is DSGVTQTPKHLITATGQRVTLRCSPRSGDLSVYWYQQSLDQGLQFLIQYYNGEERAKGNILERFSAQQFPDLHSELNLSSLELGDSALYFCASSSGHRNTEAFFGQGTRLTVV.

This clonotype was observed many times. This rearrangement joins TRBV29-1 to TRBJ2-4; D perhaps matches TRBD1 (5 bases). V dropped 1 base and J dropped 0 bases, with 10 bases sitting between them. CDR3 length equals 15 residues. Germline V lookup: CDR1 SQVTM, CDR2 ANQGSEA. CDR3 residues: CSVEGQGLAKNIQYF. Written as DNA, the CDR3 is TGCAGCGTTGAAGGTCAGGGTCTAGCCAAAAACATTCAGTACTTC. Full variable domain (outside the CDR3, taken from reference TRBV29-1 and TRBJ2-4): SAVISQKPSRDICQRGTSLTIQCQVDSQVTMMFWYRQQPGQSLTLIATANQGSEATYESGFVIDKFPISRPNLTFSTLTVSNMSPEDSSIYLCSVEGQGLAKNIQYFGAGTRLSVL.

This clonotype was observed a few times. This chain uses TRBV10-3 with TRBJ2-3, with D possibly being TRBD1 (6 bases). CDR1 is ENHRY, CDR2 SYGVKD, per germline. The CDR3 extends over 13 amino acids. V lost 8 bases and J 12 bases, leaving 21 bases between the germline ends. CDR3 DNA sequence: TGTGCCATCGGATCCCCCAGGGGTGAAATCCAGTATTTT. It specifies CAIGSPRGEIQYF.

The V call is TRBV12-5, the J call TRBJ1-6, with D possibly TRBD1 on 6 matching bases. V was cut by 1 base and J by 7 bases, with 14 bases left in between. The CDR3 has 16 amino acids. Germline V gene lookup returns CDR1 LGHNT and CDR2 FRNRAP. CDR3 residues: CASGLDLDRTNSPLHF. Here the CDR3 DNA reads TGTGCTAGTGGTTTGGACCTTGACAGGACCAATTCACCCCTCCACTTT. Together with reference TRBV12-5 and TRBJ1-6, the CDR3 gives the full variable domain: DARVTQTPRHKVTEMGQEVTMRCQPILGHNTVFWYRQTMMQGLELLAYFRNRAPLDDSGMPKDRFSAEMPDATLATLKIQPSEPRDSAVYFCASGLDLDRTNSPLHFGNGTRLTVT.

This clonotype was found a few times. The rearrangement uses TRBV6-1 and TRBJ2-1, with a weak D call TRBD2 (7 bases). Between the trimmed V and J ends, which lost 5 bases and 4 bases, there was a span of 15 bases. CDR1 MNHNS and CDR2 SASEGT come from the germline V gene. There are 15 residues in the CDR3. The CDR3 loop is CASSFRGARYNEQFF. For the CDR3, the DNA is TGTGCCAGCAGTTTCCGGGGGGCTCGATACAATGAGCAGTTCTTC.

This clonotype was picked up many times. This sequence joins TRBV27 and TRBJ2-1; D tentatively reads TRBD1 or TRBD2 (5 bases each). CDR1 is MNHEY, CDR2 SMNVEV, per germline (reference sequence). The CDR3 runs 16 residues. With 5 bases removed from V and 8 bases from J, the gap between germline ends came to 22 bases. In DNA form, the CDR3 reads TGTGCCAGCAGTCGTATTTGGGACCTTGGGGTCCATGAGCAGTTCTTC. Translation: CASSRIWDLGVHEQFF.

This clonotype was detected ten times or more. The chain employs TRBV6-2 or TRBV6-3 and TRBJ1-4, with D hard to call. Trimming removed 5 bases from V and 6 bases from J, with 7 bases in between. CDR1 MNHEY and CDR2 SVGEGT come from the germline V gene. CDR3 length: 12 residues. The CDR3 nucleotides read TGTGCCAGCAGTCGAGCTGATGAAAAACTGTTTTTT. Its translation is CASSRADEKLFF.

In this sample, this clonotype turned up once. Since the CDR3 does not end with the conserved phenylalanine or tryptophan, this likely comes from a read error. The gene calls are TRBV10-2 and TRBJ1-1; the D is unclear. Germline V lookup: CDR1 WSHSY, CDR2 SAAADI. The CDR3 sequence is 11 residues long. V lost 5 bases and J lost 0, with 1 base in between. CDR3 bases: TGCGCCAGCAGTCTGAACACTGAAGCTTTCCTT. It encodes CASSLNTEAFL.

This clonotype was counted only a few times. This sequence joins TRBV21-1 and TRBJ2-1; TRBD1 is taken as the D call from the table, unchecked against the DNA. TRBV21-1 is shown as a pseudogene. This CDR3 spans 20 amino acids. CDR3 loop: CASSKVGTGGVSGSYNEQFF. CDR3 nucleotide sequence: TGTGCCAGCAGCAAAGTTGGTACAGGGGGCGTATCGGGATCCTACAATGAGCAGTTCTTC.

The table lists this clonotype with many counts. The chain is built from TRBV12-5 and TRBJ1-2; D not resolved. The CDR3 covers 15 residues. Trimming cost V 4 bases and J 4 bases, with 16 bases left between them. The germline gives CDR1 LGHNT, CDR2 FRNRAP. Here the CDR3 reads CASGSPFDTFYGYTF. The CDR3 DNA sequence: TGTGCTAGTGGTTCCCCATTCGACACCTTCTATGGCTACACCTTC.

Ten or more counts support this clonotype. V is TRBV28 and J is TRBJ1-1, with D uncertain. Trimming stripped 3 bases from V and 5 bases from J, with 13 bases between. CDR3 length equals 14 residues. The germline gives CDR1 MDHEN, CDR2 SYDVKM. This CDR3 is CASSFEPVGTEAFF. The CDR3 DNA sequence: TGTGCCAGCAGTTTCGAACCGGTGGGGACTGAAGCTTTCTTT.

This clonotype was seen repeatedly, ten times or more. The genes are TRBV6-5 and TRBJ2-7; no clear D. Germline V gene sequence: CDR1 MNHEY, CDR2 SVGAGI. Trimming cost V 1 base and J 0 bases, with 4 bases left between them. The CDR3 has 13 amino acids. The CDR3 here is CASSYLGSYEQYF. The CDR3, as DNA: TGTGCCAGCAGTTACTTGGGCTCCTACGAGCAGTACTTC.

The rearrangement uses TRBV28 and TRBJ2-7; 13 bases fit TRBD2. Per the germline V gene, CDR1 is MDHEN and CDR2 is SYDVKM. The trim removed 11 bases at V and 7 bases at J, leaving 8 bases unmatched. The CDR3 consists of 13 residues. CDR3 in amino acids: CALGGGLAGEQYF. Here the CDR3 DNA reads TGTGCCCTGGGGGGGGGACTAGCGGGAGAGCAGTACTTC.

This clonotype was counted at least ten times. This chain joins TRBV28 and TRBJ1-4; the D gene is possibly TRBD1 (5 bases). The CDR3 is made up of 15 amino acids. The germline V gene encodes CDR1 MDHEN and CDR2 SYDVKM. Trimming shortened V by 5 bases and J by 6 bases, and 16 bases separated the two germline ends. The CDR3 reads CASSLYWGDDEKLFF. In nucleotides, the CDR3 is TGTGCCAGCAGTCTCTATTGGGGGGATGATGAAAAACTGTTTTTT.

V gene TRBV28 combines with J gene TRBJ2-5; D remains unclear. This CDR3 spans 12 amino acids. Trimming took 4 bases from V and 7 from J, leaving 10 bases between them. The germline V gene has CDR1 MDHEN and CDR2 SYDVKM. The CDR3 is CASSSPIGTQYF. CDR3 DNA: TGTGCCAGCAGTTCTCCCATAGGGACCCAGTACTTC.

This clonotype was observed at least ten times. The rearrangement joins TRBV5-6 to TRBJ1-2; D is perhaps TRBD1 (6 bases). CDR1 is SGHDT, CDR2 YYEEEE, per germline. V was cut by 4 bases and J by 5 bases, with 12 bases left in between. This CDR3 is built from 13 residues. CDR3 in amino acids: CASSPDSRYGYTF. The CDR3 DNA is TGTGCCAGCAGCCCGGACAGCAGATATGGCTACACCTTC.

This clonotype was counted between two and nine times. The chain has TRBV29-1 and TRBJ1-1, with a weak D call TRBD1 (5 bases). Per the germline V gene, CDR1 is SQVTM and CDR2 is ANQGSEA. The ends were cut back, 8 bases at V and 6 bases at J, with 16 bases in the middle. The CDR3 length is 12 residues. CDR3 nucleotides: TGCAGCCCTTCAGGGTTGGGTGCTGAAGCTTTCTTT. Amino acids: CSPSGLGAEAFF.